This TCR beta chain stems from a study of T cell repertoires in cytomegalovirus infection. Using its own MiXCR run on the reads, TCRdb lists one record per CDR3 protein. The sample lists hundreds of thousands of distinct CDR3 sequences, approximately 25% occurring once. CDR3 length: 14 amino acids. The germline V gene encodes CDR1 SGHVS and CDR2 FNYEAQ. Remarks on this clonotype: This could be a read error, since a much larger clone is one nucleotide away.

The chain joins TRBV7-6 to TRBJ2-5; the D gene could be TRBD1 or TRBD2 (5 bases each). This receptor was taken from a human donor in good health (CMV status not recorded). Some clones in this sample may be carry-over from other donors' samples. The material sequenced was CD8+ T cells from PBMCs. CDR3 amino acids: CVSKRGSDQETQYF. In nucleotides, the CDR3 is TGTGTCAGCAAAAGGGGTAGCGACCAAGAGACCCAGTACTTC.